What follows are 29 T cell receptor beta chains derived from one specimen sequenced in a study of T cell responses to AZD1222 COVID-19 vaccine. Sequencing was performed with immunoSEQ multiplex PCR; in TCRdb, only in-frame clones are kept and a portion is missing. The repertoire consists of 90,000 to 130,000 clones, with roughly nine tenths occurring once and the leading ten covering around 1.5%. The material was peripheral blood, obtained on day 0 of AZD1222 vaccination. The receptors originated from an adult in good health.

This sequence joins TRBV28 and TRBJ1-6; 9 bases are a match to TRBD1. CDR1 is MDHEN, CDR2 SYDVKM, per germline. The ends lost 2 bases at V and 9 bases at J; junction bases unmatched: 5. CDR3 length: 15 amino acids. This CDR3 is CASSLRGQGGSPLHF. The CDR3 DNA sequence: TGTGCCAGCAGTTTAAGGGGACAGGGCGGTTCACCCCTCCACTTT.

This clone was picked up one time. The rearrangement links TRBV10-1 to TRBJ2-3, with TRBD2 identical over 7 bases. From germline, CDR1 is WNHNN and CDR2 SYGVQD (reference sequence). Trimming at V came to 3 bases and at J to 5 bases, leaving 5 bases not matched to a gene. The CDR3 runs to 14 residues. The CDR3 loop is CASSDGGGLDTQYF. DNA for the CDR3: TGCGCCAGCAGTGACGGCGGGGGATTAGATACGCAGTATTTT.

This chain connects TRBV30 to TRBJ1-6, with D perhaps TRBD1 (6 bases). This CDR3 comprises 13 residues. Trimming left V 4 bases short and J 10 bases short, with 14 bases between. Germline V gene sequence: CDR1 GTSNPN, CDR2 SVGIG (reference sequence). CDR3 protein: CAWTTGLGSPLHF. The CDR3 DNA is TGTGCCTGGACGACAGGCCTTGGATCACCCCTCCACTTT.

This chain links TRBV27 with TRBJ1-5, with D uncertain. The CDR3 length is 15 residues. Looked up from germline, CDR1 is MNHEY and CDR2 is SMNVEV (reference sequence). V was pared by 0 bases and J by 1 base, with 7 bases between. The CDR3 loop is CASSLSIISNQPQHF. CDR3 DNA sequence: TGTGCCAGCAGTTTATCGATTATCAGCAATCAGCCCCAGCATTTT.

This clone was seen a few times. The sample carries other DNA sequences with the same CDR3. V gene TRBV6-1 combines with J gene TRBJ2-1, with 8 bases identical to TRBD2. The CDR3 has 17 amino acids. J gave up 8 bases and V 3 bases, and 15 bases lay outside the gene matches. From germline, CDR1 is MNHNS and CDR2 SASEGT. CDR3 in DNA: TGTGCCAGCAGTGAGACTTCAACCCACGGGGGGGTTTATGAGCAGTTCTTC. Amino acid sequence: CASSETSTHGGVYEQFF.

This clone was picked up one time. V and J are TRBV29-1 and TRBJ1-1; maybe TRBD1 (6 bases). Trimming cost V 0 bases and J 6 bases, with 11 bases left between them. The CDR3 consists of 13 residues. Germline V gene data show CDR1 as SQVTM and CDR2 as ANQGSEA. CDR3 in DNA: TGCAGCGTTGAAGATGGGGGCAGGGCTGAAGCTTTCTTT. Its protein is CSVEDGGRAEAFF. The full variable domain, in which reference TRBV29-1 and TRBJ1-1 provide the parts outside the CDR3, is SAVISQKPSRDICQRGTSLTIQCQVDSQVTMMFWYRQQPGQSLTLIATANQGSEATYESGFVIDKFPISRPNLTFSTLTVSNMSPEDSSIYLCSVEDGGRAEAFFGQGTRLTVV.

The chain couples TRBV7-9 to TRBJ1-4, with D unresolved. The length of the CDR3 is 14 residues. Germline loops: CDR1 SEHNR, CDR2 FQNEAQ (reference sequence). Trimming removed 6 bases at V and 0 bases at J, with 8 bases between. The CDR3, as DNA: TGTGCCAGCAGTCCCCGGGCAACTAATGAAAAACTGTTTTTT. The encoded protein is CASSPRATNEKLFF. Supplemented by reference TRBV7-9 and TRBJ1-4, the full variable domain reads DTGVSQNPRHKITKRGQNVTFRCDPISEHNRLYWYRQTLGQGPEFLTYFQNEAQLEKSRLLSDRFSAERPKGSFSTLEIQRTEQGDSAMYLCASSPRATNEKLFFGSGTQLSVL.

CDR3 sequence (DNA): TGTGCCAGCGGGTTGCTTCTCTACGAGCAGTACTTC. This encodes CASGLLLYEQYF. This sequence joins TRBV12-3 or TRBV12-4 and TRBJ2-7, with unresolved D. V was clipped by 8 bases and J by 3 bases, with 11 bases between them. The CDR3 sequence is 12 residues long.

In its sample, this clone was seen a few times. The rearrangement uses TRBV6-4 and TRBJ1-3, with no clear D. The CDR3 length is 12 residues. The V end lost 3 bases, the J end lost 8 bases, and 8 bases lay between the germline ends. CDR1 MRHNA and CDR2 SNTAGT come from the germline V gene. This chain's CDR3 is CASSEDGYTIYF. The CDR3 nucleotides read TGTGCCAGCAGTGAAGACGGGTACACCATATATTTT.

The chain joins TRBV2 to TRBJ1-5; D may be TRBD1 (5 bases). CDR3 length equals 12 residues. Germline V gene lookup returns CDR1 SNHLY and CDR2 FYNNEI. With 5 bases removed from V and 9 bases from J, the gap between germline ends came to 11 bases. The CDR3 nucleotides are TGTGCCAGCAGTCGGGACCAGGGGCCCCAGCATTTT. Translated: CASSRDQGPQHF. The full variable domain, in which reference TRBV2 and TRBJ1-5 provide the parts outside the CDR3, is EPEVTQTPSHQVTQMGQEVILRCVPISNHLYFYWYRQILGQKVEFLVSFYNNEISEKSEIFDDQFSVERPDGSNFTLKIRSTKLEDSAMYFCASSRDQGPQHFGDGTRLSIL.

DNA of the CDR3: TGTGCCAGCACCCAGGGACTGCTTTCCTACGAGCAGTACTTC. Residues: CASTQGLLSYEQYF. The chain combines TRBV7-2 with TRBJ2-7; weak D call: TRBD2 (6 bases). This CDR3 is built from 14 residues. The germline CDR1 and CDR2 sequences are SGHTA and FQGNSA. With 7 bases removed from V and 1 base from J, the gap between germline ends came to 14 bases. Together with reference TRBV7-2 and TRBJ2-7, the CDR3 gives the full variable domain: GAGVSQSPSNKVTEKGKDVELRCDPISGHTALYWYRQSLGQGLEFLIYFQGNSAPDKSGLPSDRFSAERTGGSVSTLTIQRTQQEDSAVYLCASTQGLLSYEQYFGPGTRLTVT.

This sequence joins TRBV6-1 and TRBJ2-7; D remains ambiguous. Germline-derived CDR1 and CDR2 are MNHNS and SASEGT. The CDR3 length is 12 residues. Trimming shortened V by 0 bases and J by 1 base, and 1 base separated the two germline ends. The CDR3 nucleotides read TGTGCCAGCAGTGAAGCGTCCTACGAGCAGTACTTC. Translated, it gives CASSEASYEQYF.

A single count supports this clone. The rearrangement joins TRBV24-1 to TRBJ2-1; a weak D match, TRBD1 (6 bases). The CDR3 runs to 16 residues. Trimming stripped 4 bases from V and 0 bases from J, with 12 bases between. Germline loops: CDR1 KGHDR, CDR2 SFDVKD. CDR3 bases: TGTGCCACCAGTGAAACCGGGACACTCTCCTACAATGAGCAGTTCTTC. It specifies CATSETGTLSYNEQFF.

The V and J genes are TRBV7-2 and TRBJ1-6; no definite D call. Germline CDR1 SGHTA, CDR2 FQGNSA. V was pared by 5 bases and J by 7 bases, with 12 bases between. There are 14 residues in the CDR3. CDR3 DNA: TGTGCCAGCAGCCACGGGATATTAAATTCACCCCTCCACTTT. Translating it yields CASSHGILNSPLHF.

The chain is built from TRBV6-5 and TRBJ1-1; 7 positions match TRBD1. The germline CDR1 and CDR2 sequences are MNHEY and SVGAGI. The CDR3 runs to 13 residues. V was clipped by 6 bases and J by 1 base; unmatched bases: 2. The CDR3 nucleotides are TGTGCCAGCAGGGGGACAGCGAACACTGAAGCTTTCTTT. This gives the protein CASRGTANTEAFF.

V usage is TRBV28 and J usage is TRBJ2-7, with 8 bases aligning to TRBD2. CDR1 and CDR2 (germline): MDHEN, SYDVKM. The J segment lost 7 bases and the V segment lost 3 bases, leaving 5 bases of the junction unmatched. This CDR3 comprises 13 residues. CDR3 region: CASSFRTSREQYF. CDR3 sequence (DNA): TGTGCCAGCAGTTTCCGGACTAGCAGAGAGCAGTACTTC.

V gene TRBV6-5 combines with J gene TRBJ2-2; D gene unclear. CDR1 is MNHEY, CDR2 SVGAGI, per germline. Trimming left V 0 bases short and J 8 bases short, with 4 bases between. CDR3 length: 12 residues. CDR3 bases: TGTGCCAGCAGTTACTCCCCAGGGGAGCTGTTTTTT. Translated: CASSYSPGELFF.

The chain couples TRBV19 to TRBJ2-7; 8 bases line up with TRBD1. CDR3 size: 13 residues. CDR1 is LNHDA and CDR2 is SQIVND in the germline V gene (reference sequence). J gave up 9 bases and V 3 bases, and 7 bases lay outside the gene matches. CDR3 sequence reads: CASSIVTGGGQYF. For the CDR3, the DNA is TGTGCCAGTAGTATTGTTACAGGGGGAGGGCAGTACTTC.

The chain recombines TRBV5-4 with TRBJ2-7, with TRBD2 as a possible D gene (6 bases). The CDR3 is made up of 14 amino acids. The germline V gene has CDR1 SGHNT and CDR2 YYREEE (reference sequence). The V and J ends lost 0 bases and 0 bases respectively, with 7 bases between them. Written as DNA, the CDR3 is TGTGCCAGCAGCTTGGCCGGGGGCTCCTACGAGCAGTACTTC. Residues: CASSLAGGSYEQYF.

This chain uses TRBV6-1 with TRBJ1-5; the D gene is possibly TRBD1 (6 bases). CDR1 is MNHNS and CDR2 is SASEGT in the germline V gene. CDR3 length: 15 amino acids. V lost 2 bases and J 5 bases, leaving 13 bases between the germline ends. CDR3 DNA sequence: TGTGCCAGCAGTGAACAAGACACAGGGTATCAGCCCCAGCATTTT. Its protein product is CASSEQDTGYQPQHF.

The V and J genes are TRBV7-6 and TRBJ1-3; unclear D gene. Trimming stripped 5 bases from V and 0 bases from J, with 17 bases between. Germline-derived CDR1 and CDR2 are SGHVS and FNYEAQ. The CDR3 is made up of 17 amino acids. CDR3 nucleotide sequence: TGTGCCAGCAGCCCACTACCACCCTTGGTCTCTGGAAACACCATATATTTT. It codes for CASSPLPPLVSGNTIYF.

The V gene is TRBV5-1, the J gene TRBJ2-1; 10 nucleotides agree with TRBD2. In germline, CDR1 is SGHRS, CDR2 YFSETQ. V lost 2 bases to trimming and J lost 4 bases; unmatched junction nucleotides: 9. This CDR3 region has 17 residues. Here the CDR3 reads CASSFSSSGSPYNEQFF. CDR3 sequence (DNA): TGCGCCAGCAGCTTCTCGTCTAGCGGGAGCCCTTACAATGAGCAGTTCTTC.

The CDR3 nucleotides read TGTGCCAGCAGCTTAGGAGCCCCGTTCATGAACACTGAAGCTTTCTTT. As protein: CASSLGAPFMNTEAFF. The J gene is TRBJ1-1, the V gene TRBV11-1; D not certain. The germline gives CDR1 SGHAT, CDR2 FQDESV (reference sequence). Deletions cut 1 base from V and 0 bases from J, with 12 bases between. The CDR3 consists of 16 residues.

This clone is a singleton in its sample. This chain joins TRBV6-5 and TRBJ2-1; tentatively, D is TRBD1 (5 bases). V gave up 2 bases and J gave up 11 bases, with 10 bases separating them. Germline CDR1 reads MNHEY; CDR2 reads SVGAGI. The CDR3 is made up of 12 amino acids. CDR3 nucleotide sequence: TGTGCCAGCAGTTACCTACAGGACCAGCAGTTCTTC. It translates to CASSYLQDQQFF.

This clone was detected once. V and J are TRBV24-1 and TRBJ2-5, with a tentative D call TRBD1 (5 bases). The CDR3 runs to 15 residues. Germline CDR1 is KGHDR and CDR2 is SFDVKD. Trimming cost V 3 bases and J 5 bases, with 15 bases left between them. The CDR3 DNA is TGTGCCACCAGTGATAGCAGGGTTACAAGGGAGACCCAGTACTTC. Translated, it gives CATSDSRVTRETQYF.

The chain combines TRBV11-2 with TRBJ2-5, with 7 positions matching TRBD2. Germline assignment: CDR1 SGHAT and CDR2 FQNNGV. The J segment lost 5 bases and the V segment lost 3 bases, leaving 6 bases of the junction unmatched. This CDR3 spans 14 amino acids. Here the CDR3 reads CASSLVRGSETQYF. CDR3 coding DNA: TGTGCCAGCAGCTTGGTGCGGGGGTCGGAGACCCAGTACTTC.

The chain links TRBV18 to TRBJ2-7; D is unresolved. The CDR3 contains 14 residues. Germline CDR1 reads KGHSH; CDR2 reads LQKENI. The V gene lost 2 bases and the J gene lost 0 bases, with 8 bases spanning the gap. CDR3 region: CASSPGESSYEQYF. The CDR3 DNA is TGTGCCAGCTCACCAGGAGAGAGCTCCTACGAGCAGTACTTC.

This sequence joins TRBV6-5 and TRBJ2-7, with D possibly TRBD2 on 6 matching bases. CDR1 is MNHEY and CDR2 is SVGAGI in the germline V gene. Between the trimmed V and J ends, which lost 7 bases and 2 bases, there was a span of 18 bases. There are 15 residues in the CDR3. CDR3 nucleotide sequence: TGTGCCAGCAACTCTGACCGGGGGTATACCTACGAGCAGTACTTC. It specifies CASNSDRGYTYEQYF.

This clone was picked up a small number of times. The CDR3 loop reads CATSFQDAITDTQYF. In DNA, the CDR3 is TGTGCCACCAGTTTCCAGGATGCTATCACAGATACGCAGTATTTT. V gene TRBV24-1 combines with J gene TRBJ2-3; D is unclear. With 6 bases removed from V and 2 bases from J, the gap between germline ends came to 14 bases. The CDR3 spans 15 residues. Germline CDR1 and CDR2: KGHDR and SFDVKD.